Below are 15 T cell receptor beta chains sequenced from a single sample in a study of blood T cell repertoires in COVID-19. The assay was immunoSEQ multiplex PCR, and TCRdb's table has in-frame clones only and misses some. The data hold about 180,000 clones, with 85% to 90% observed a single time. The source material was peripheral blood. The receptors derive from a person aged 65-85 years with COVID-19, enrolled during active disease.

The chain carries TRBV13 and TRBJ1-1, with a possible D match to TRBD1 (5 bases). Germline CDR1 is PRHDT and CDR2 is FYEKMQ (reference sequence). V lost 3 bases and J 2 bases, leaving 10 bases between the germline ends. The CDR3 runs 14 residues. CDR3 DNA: TGTGCCAGCAGCTTTGACAGTCAAAACACTGAAGCTTTCTTT. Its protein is CASSFDSQNTEAFF. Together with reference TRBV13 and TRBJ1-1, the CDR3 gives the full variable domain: AAGVIQSPRHLIKEKRETATLKCYPIPRHDTVYWYQQGPGQDPQFLISFYEKMQSDKGSIPDRFSAQQFSDYHSELNMSSLELGDSALYFCASSFDSQNTEAFFGQGTRLTVV.

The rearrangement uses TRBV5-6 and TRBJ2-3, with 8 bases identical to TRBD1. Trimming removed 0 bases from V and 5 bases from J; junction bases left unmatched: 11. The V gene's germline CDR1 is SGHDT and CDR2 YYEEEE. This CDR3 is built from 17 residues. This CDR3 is CASSLVGQGARGDTQYF. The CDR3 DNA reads TGTGCCAGCAGCTTGGTGGGGCAGGGGGCCCGCGGAGATACGCAGTATTTT.

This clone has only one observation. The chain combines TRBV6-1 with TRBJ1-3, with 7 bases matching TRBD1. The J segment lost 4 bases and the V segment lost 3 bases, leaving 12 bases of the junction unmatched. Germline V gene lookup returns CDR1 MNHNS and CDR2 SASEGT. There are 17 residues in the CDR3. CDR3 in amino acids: CASSDNRRDSKGNTIYF. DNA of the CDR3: TGTGCCAGCAGTGACAACCGCCGGGACAGTAAAGGAAACACCATATATTTT.

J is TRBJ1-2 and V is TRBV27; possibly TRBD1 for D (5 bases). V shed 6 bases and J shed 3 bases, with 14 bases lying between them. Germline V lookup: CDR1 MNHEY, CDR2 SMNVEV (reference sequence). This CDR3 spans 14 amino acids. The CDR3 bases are TGTGCCAGCAGGCAGGCGGGGGTAGACTATGGCTACACCTTC. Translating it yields CASRQAGVDYGYTF.

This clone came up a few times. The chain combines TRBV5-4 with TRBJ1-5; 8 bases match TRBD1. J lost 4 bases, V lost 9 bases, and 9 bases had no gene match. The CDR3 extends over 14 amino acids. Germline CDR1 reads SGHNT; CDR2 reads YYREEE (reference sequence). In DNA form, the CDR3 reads TGTGCCACCAACTTACAGGGGGTTAATCAGCCCCAGCATTTT. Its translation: CATNLQGVNQPQHF.

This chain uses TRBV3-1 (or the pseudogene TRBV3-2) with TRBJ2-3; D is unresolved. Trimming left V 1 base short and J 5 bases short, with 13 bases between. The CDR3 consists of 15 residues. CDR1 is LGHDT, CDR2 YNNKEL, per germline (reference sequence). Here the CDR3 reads CASSQVGQAEDTQYF. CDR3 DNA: TGTGCCAGCAGCCAAGTTGGGCAGGCTGAAGATACGCAGTATTTT.

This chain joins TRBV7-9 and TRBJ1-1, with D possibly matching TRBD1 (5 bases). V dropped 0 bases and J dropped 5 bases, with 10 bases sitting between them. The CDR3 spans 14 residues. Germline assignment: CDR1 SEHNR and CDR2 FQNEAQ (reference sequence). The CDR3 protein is CASSLAGAGTEAFF. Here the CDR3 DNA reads TGTGCCAGCAGCTTAGCTGGGGCGGGGACTGAAGCTTTCTTT.

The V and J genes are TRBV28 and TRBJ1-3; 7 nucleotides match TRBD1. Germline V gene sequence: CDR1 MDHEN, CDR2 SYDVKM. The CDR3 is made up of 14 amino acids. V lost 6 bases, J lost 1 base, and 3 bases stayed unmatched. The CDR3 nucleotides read TGTGCCAGCAGACGACAGGGTTCTGGAAACACCATATATTTT. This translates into CASRRQGSGNTIYF.

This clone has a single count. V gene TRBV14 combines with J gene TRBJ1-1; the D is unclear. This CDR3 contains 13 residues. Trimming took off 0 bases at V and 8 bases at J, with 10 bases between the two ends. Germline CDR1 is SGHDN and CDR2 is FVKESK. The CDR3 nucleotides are TGTGCCAGCAGCCAAGATCCCCGGGTAGAAGCTTTCTTT. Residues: CASSQDPRVEAFF.

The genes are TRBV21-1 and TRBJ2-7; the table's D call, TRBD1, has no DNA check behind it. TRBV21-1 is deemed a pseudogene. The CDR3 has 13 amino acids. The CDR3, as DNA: TGTGCCAGCAGCAAAACAGGGGGGGACGAGCAGTACTTC. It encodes CASSKTGGDEQYF.

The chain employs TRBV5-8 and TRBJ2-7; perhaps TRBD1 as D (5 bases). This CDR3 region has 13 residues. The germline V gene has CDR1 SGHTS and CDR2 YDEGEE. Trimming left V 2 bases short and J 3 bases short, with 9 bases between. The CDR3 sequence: CASSLGAFYEQYF. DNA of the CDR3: TGTGCCAGCAGCTTAGGGGCTTTCTACGAGCAGTACTTC.

CDR3 region: CAWSSQVNSPLHF. The CDR3 DNA sequence: TGTGCCTGGAGTAGTCAGGTGAATTCACCCCTCCACTTT. The chain is built from TRBV30 and TRBJ1-6; unclear D gene. The CDR3 contains 13 residues. Germline V gene sequence: CDR1 GTSNPN, CDR2 SVGIG (reference sequence). Trimming took off 2 bases at V and 7 bases at J, with 9 bases between the two ends.

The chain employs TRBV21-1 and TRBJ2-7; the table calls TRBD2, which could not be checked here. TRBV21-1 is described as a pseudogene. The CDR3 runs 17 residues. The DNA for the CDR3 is TGTGCCAGCAGCAAAGGCCGGACTCCAAGCCCTCGCTACGAGCAGTACTTC. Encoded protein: CASSKGRTPSPRYEQYF.

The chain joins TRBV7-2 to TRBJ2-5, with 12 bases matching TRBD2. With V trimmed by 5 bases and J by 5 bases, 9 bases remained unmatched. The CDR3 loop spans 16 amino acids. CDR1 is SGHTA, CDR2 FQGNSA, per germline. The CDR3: CASSPPSGGVEETQYF. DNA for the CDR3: TGTGCCAGCAGCCCTCCTAGCGGGGGGGTTGAGGAGACCCAGTACTTC.

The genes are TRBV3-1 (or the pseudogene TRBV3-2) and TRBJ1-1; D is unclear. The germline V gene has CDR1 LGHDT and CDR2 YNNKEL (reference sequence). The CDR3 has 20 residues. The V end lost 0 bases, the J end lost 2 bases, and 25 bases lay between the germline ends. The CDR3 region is CASSQELISVPHAGNTEAFF. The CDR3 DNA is TGTGCCAGCAGCCAAGAACTAATATCGGTACCCCACGCGGGTAACACTGAAGCTTTCTTT.